Listed below are T cell receptor beta chains from one sample, sequenced in a study of blood T cell repertoires in COVID-19. TCRdb keeps only in-frame clones here, not all; method: immunoSEQ multiplex PCR. Here the sample spans 250,000 to 300,000 clones, over 80% being singletons. Specimen: peripheral blood. Every receptor here comes from a man aged 55 to 70 who had recovered from COVID-19. The CDR3 runs from the conserved cysteine through the conserved F or W. A D gene is named only where the DNA matches it firmly. Part of the rows lack a size; the others show once, few, many or a class for expanded clones.

.	.	14	TRBJ2-2	TRBV7-8	TGTGCCAGCAGCTTAGCGGTGCCCGGCGGGGAGCTGTTTTTT	CASSLAVPGGELFF
.	.	16	TRBJ1-3	TRBV5-6	TGTGCCAGCAGCTTACGACTTAGTCGTTCTGGAAACACCATATATTTT	CASSLRLSRSGNTIYF
few	.	13	TRBJ1-5	TRBV28	TGTGCCAGCAGTTCGTCGGGGAACCAGCCCCAGCATTTT	CASSSSGNQPQHF
.	.	16	TRBJ2-1	TRBV13	TGTGCCAGCAGCTTAGGTCAGACTAGACTCTACAATGAGCAGTTCTTC	CASSLGQTRLYNEQFF
.	.	15	TRBJ1-6	TRBV6-6	TGTGCCAGCAGTTACCCAATCCCGGGGGATTCACCCCTCCACTTT	CASSYPIPGDSPLHF
.	TRBD1	17	TRBJ2-2	TRBV27	TGTGCCAGCGGCCGAAAACAGGGGGTTAGCGGTGGCGGGGAGCTGTTTTTT	CASGRKQGVSGGGELFF
.	TRBD1	14	TRBJ1-1	TRBV9	TGTGCCAGCAGCCCGACAGGGGGGCGGACTGAAGCTTTCTTT	CASSPTGGRTEAFF
.	TRBD1	16	TRBJ2-7	TRBV28	TGTGCCAGCAGGCGAGCCGGGACAGGGGCCTCCTACGAGCAGTACTTC	CASRRAGTGASYEQYF
.	TRBD1	16	TRBJ2-7	TRBV28	TGTGCCAGCAGTCCACCCCCCGGACAGGGGCCCTACGAGCAGTACTTC	CASSPPPGQGPYEQYF
once	.	14	TRBJ1-1	TRBV5-1	TGCGCCAGCAGCTTCGCTAATAGGAACACTGAAGCTTTCTTT	CASSFANRNTEAFF
.	.	15	TRBJ2-7	TRBV6-6	TGTGCCAGCAGTTATTTGGCAGGGGTTGACTACGAGCAGTACTTC	CASSYLAGVDYEQYF
.	.	15	TRBJ2-3	TRBV27	TGTGCCAGCAGTGGAGCTAGCCCTGGGGCAGATACGCAGTATTTT	CASSGASPGADTQYF
.	.	16	TRBJ2-7	TRBV27	TGTGCCAGCAGTGCCCCCCGGGGGTTACCCCCCTACGAGCAGTACTTC	CASSAPRGLPPYEQYF
.	TRBD1	14	TRBJ1-5	TRBV28	TGTGCCAGCAGGGAGACAGGGACTAATCAGCCCCAGCATTTT	CASRETGTNQPQHF
.	TRBD2	15	TRBJ2-5	TRBV9	TGTGCCAGCAGCGTAGGACTAGCGGGAGTGGAGACCCAGTACTTC	CASSVGLAGVETQYF
few	TRBD1	13	TRBJ1-5	TRBV29-1	TGCAGCGTTGGGACAGGGAGCCATCAGCCCCAGCATTTT	CSVGTGSHQPQHF
.	.	13	TRBJ1-5	TRBV2	TGTGCCAGCAGTGAATTAGAGGATCAGCCCCAGCATTTT	CASSELEDQPQHF
.	TRBD1	14	TRBJ1-5	TRBV5-4	TGTGCCAGCAGCCATGACAGGGGCAATCAGCCCCAGCATTTT	CASSHDRGNQPQHF
.	.	12	TRBJ2-1	TRBV9	TGTGCCAGCAGCGCCGTATACAATGAGCAGTTCTTC	CASSAVYNEQFF
.	TRBD1	13	TRBJ1-2	TRBV25-1	TGTGCCAGCAGCCTACAGGGGGCTCATGGCTACACCTTC	CASSLQGAHGYTF
.	TRBD2	17	TRBJ2-5	TRBV9	TGTGCCAGCAGCGTAGGGGGACTAGCAAGGGGACAAGAGACCCAGTACTTC	CASSVGGLARGQETQYF
.	TRBD2	15	TRBJ2-3	TRBV7-9	TGTGCCAGCAGCCAGATAGCGGGAGCTACAGATACGCAGTATTTT	CASSQIAGATDTQYF
.	TRBD1	18	TRBJ2-7	TRBV2	TGTGCCAGCAGTGCCCTATGGGGGGACAGGGTGACAACCTACGAGCAGTACTTC	CASSALWGDRVTTYEQYF
.	TRBD2	19	TRBJ2-4	TRBV15	TGTGCCACCAGCAGAGAAGCGGGACTAAGCGGTCTAGCCAAAAACATTCAGTACTTC	CATSREAGLSGLAKNIQYF
.	TRBD2	15	TRBJ2-1	TRBV3-1/TRBV3-2	TGTGCCAGCAGCCACTCAACTAGCGGGTACAATGAGCAGTTCTTC	CASSHSTSGYNEQFF
.	.	13	TRBJ2-3	TRBV10-1	TGCGCCAGCAACCCAACAGGGTCGGATACGCAGTATTTT	CASNPTGSDTQYF